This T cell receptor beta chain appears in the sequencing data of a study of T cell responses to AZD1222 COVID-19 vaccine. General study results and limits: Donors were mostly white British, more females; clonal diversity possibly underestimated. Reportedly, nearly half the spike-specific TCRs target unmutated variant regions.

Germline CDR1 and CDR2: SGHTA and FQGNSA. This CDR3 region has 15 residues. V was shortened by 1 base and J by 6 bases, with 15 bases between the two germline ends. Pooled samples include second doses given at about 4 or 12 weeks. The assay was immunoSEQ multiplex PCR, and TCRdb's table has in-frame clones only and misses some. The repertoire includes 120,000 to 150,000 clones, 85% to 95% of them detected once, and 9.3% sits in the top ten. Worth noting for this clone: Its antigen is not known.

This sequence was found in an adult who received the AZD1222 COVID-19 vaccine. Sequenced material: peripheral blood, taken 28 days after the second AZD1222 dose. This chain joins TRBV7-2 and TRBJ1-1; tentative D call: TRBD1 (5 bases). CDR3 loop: CASSLGYGGFAEAFF. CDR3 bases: TGTGCCAGCAGCTTAGGTTATGGGGGGTTCGCTGAAGCTTTCTTT.